A single sample gave rise to the 17 T cell receptor beta chains below, sequenced in a study of blood T cell repertoires in COVID-19. Using immunoSEQ multiplex PCR, the repertoire was profiled, and TCRdb retains in-frame clones only, with some absent. This table has about 120,000 clones, approximately 92% appearing once. Sequencing was carried out using peripheral blood. These receptors all come from an older man with active or convalescent COVID-19.

This rearrangement joins TRBV27 to TRBJ2-7, with TRBD1 matching 11 bases. Germline V gene sequence: CDR1 MNHEY, CDR2 SMNVEV (reference sequence). The trim removed 3 bases at V and 2 bases at J, leaving 3 bases unmatched. The CDR3 length is 15 residues. As DNA, the CDR3 is TGTGCCAGCAGTTTCTCGGACAGGGGGCCCTACGAGCAGTACTTC. The encoded protein is CASSFSDRGPYEQYF.

This clone was seen only once. V is TRBV16 and J is TRBJ1-1, with a tentative D call TRBD1 (5 bases). There are 15 residues in the CDR3. Germline V lookup: CDR1 KGHSY, CDR2 FQNENV. Trimming took off 4 bases at V and 5 bases at J, with 17 bases between the two ends. CDR3 residues: CASSRGGGIGTEAFF. The CDR3, as DNA: TGTGCCAGCAGCCGAGGCGGGGGGATTGGGACTGAAGCTTTCTTT. Drawing the rest from reference TRBV16 and TRBJ1-1, the complete variable domain is GEEVAQTPKHLVRGEGQKAKLYCAPIKGHSYVFWYQQVLKNEFKFLISFQNENVFDETGMPKERFSAKCLPNSPCSLEIQATKLEDSAVYFCASSRGGGIGTEAFFGQGTRLTVV.

The chain uses TRBV5-1 and TRBJ2-7; no clear D gene. CDR1 is SGHRS and CDR2 is YFSETQ in the germline V gene. The CDR3 runs to 12 residues. V lost 4 bases, J lost 3 bases, and 8 bases lay in between. The CDR3 bases are TGCGCCAGCAGCCGACAAGGCTACGAGCAGTACTTC. It translates to CASSRQGYEQYF.

The rearrangement links TRBV19 to TRBJ2-5; D is perhaps TRBD2 (6 bases). Germline V CDR1 and CDR2: LNHDA, SQIVND (reference sequence). The CDR3 consists of 14 residues. V shed 5 bases and J shed 1 base, with 11 bases lying between them. The CDR3 sequence is CASSVDYAQETQYF. The DNA for the CDR3 is TGTGCCAGTAGTGTGGACTATGCCCAAGAGACCCAGTACTTC.

The V and J genes are TRBV5-1 and TRBJ1-2; D is unresolved. The germline V gene has CDR1 SGHRS and CDR2 YFSETQ. The V and J ends lost 0 bases and 6 bases respectively, with 6 bases between them. There are 12 residues in the CDR3. The CDR3 region is CASSLALDGYTF. The CDR3 DNA is TGCGCCAGCAGCTTGGCCCTAGATGGCTACACCTTC.

The rearrangement links TRBV2 to TRBJ1-1; D gene unclear. Trimming took off 1 base at V and 1 base at J, with 7 bases between the two ends. The CDR3 has 14 residues. Looked up from germline, CDR1 is SNHLY and CDR2 is FYNNEI. CDR3 nucleotides: TGTGCCAGCAGTGAAGTCAGTGAGAACACTGAAGCTTTCTTT. This codes for CASSEVSENTEAFF. Filled out from reference TRBV2 and TRBJ1-1, the complete variable domain reads EPEVTQTPSHQVTQMGQEVILRCVPISNHLYFYWYRQILGQKVEFLVSFYNNEISEKSEIFDDQFSVERPDGSNFTLKIRSTKLEDSAMYFCASSEVSENTEAFFGQGTRLTVV.

The genes are TRBV10-3 and TRBJ2-4; D might be TRBD1 (6 bases). Trimming left V 2 bases short and J 8 bases short, with 13 bases between. This CDR3 has 14 residues. In germline, CDR1 is ENHRY, CDR2 SYGVKD. CDR3 DNA: TGTGCCATCAGTGAGACAGGGACGATCGACATTCAGTACTTC. Its protein product is CAISETGTIDIQYF.

The rearrangement links TRBV9 to TRBJ2-3; 8 bases are a match to TRBD2. J gave up 5 bases and V 3 bases, and 5 bases lay outside the gene matches. Germline loops: CDR1 SGDLS, CDR2 YYNGEE. This CDR3 has 14 amino acids. CDR3 sequence (DNA): TGTGCCAGCAGCGCTCCCGGGGGGGGAGATACGCAGTATTTT. This gives the protein CASSAPGGGDTQYF.

J is TRBJ1-3 and V is TRBV28, with 8 bases matching TRBD1. V was pared by 6 bases and J by 3 bases, with 10 bases of the junction left unmatched. This CDR3 is built from 16 residues. Germline V gene data show CDR1 as MDHEN and CDR2 as SYDVKM. CDR3 in DNA: TGTGCCAGCAGAGCCCAGACAGGGGCTATTGGAAACACCATATATTTT. It is translated as CASRAQTGAIGNTIYF.

The chain recombines TRBV27 with TRBJ2-7, with D perhaps TRBD2 (5 bases). The V end was cut by 3 bases, the J end by 2 bases, with 11 bases between. This CDR3 is built from 14 residues. Germline V gene data show CDR1 as MNHEY and CDR2 as SMNVEV (reference sequence). The CDR3 sequence: CASSFGETPYEQYF. The CDR3 bases are TGTGCCAGCAGTTTCGGGGAGACCCCCTACGAGCAGTACTTC.

The genes are TRBV19 and TRBJ1-1; D not resolved. With 1 base removed from V and 4 bases from J, the gap between germline ends came to 13 bases. This CDR3 is built from 15 residues. The germline V gene has CDR1 LNHDA and CDR2 SQIVND (reference sequence). CDR3 sequence: CASSIGAGLGTEAFF. DNA of the CDR3: TGTGCCAGTAGTATAGGAGCGGGTTTAGGCACTGAAGCTTTCTTT.

The chain is built from TRBV28 and TRBJ2-3; 9 bases line up with TRBD2. Trimming cost V 5 bases and J 1 base; bases outside gene matches: 4. Germline V gene lookup returns CDR1 MDHEN and CDR2 SYDVKM. The CDR3 sequence is 15 residues long. This chain's CDR3 is CASSRTSAGTDTQYF. The DNA of the CDR3 is TGTGCCAGCAGTCGGACTAGCGCTGGCACAGATACGCAGTATTTT.

The gene calls are TRBV7-6 and TRBJ1-2; unclear D gene. The CDR3 length is 16 residues. Germline CDR1 SGHVS, CDR2 FNYEAQ. V was pared by 0 bases and J by 6 bases, with 17 bases between. CDR3: CASSLALRSAYDGYTF. The CDR3, as DNA: TGTGCCAGCAGCTTAGCCCTCAGAAGCGCCTACGATGGCTACACCTTC.

The V gene is TRBV30, the J gene TRBJ1-5; 8 bases agree with TRBD1. V was pared by 4 bases and J by 7 bases, with 6 bases of the junction left unmatched. Germline V gives CDR1 GTSNPN, CDR2 SVGIG (reference sequence). This CDR3 is built from 13 residues. The CDR3 DNA reads TGTGCCTGGACCCCGGACAGGGAGCAGCCCCAGCATTTT. As protein: CAWTPDREQPQHF.

The rearrangement uses TRBV14 and TRBJ1-4, with D unresolved. The CDR3 has 19 residues. Germline V gene sequence: CDR1 SGHDN, CDR2 FVKESK. Trimming stripped 3 bases from V and 1 base from J, with 21 bases between. The CDR3 DNA sequence: TGTGCCAGCAGCCAGAACCGGGGATTTTTCAGCCGAACTAATGAAAAACTGTTTTTT. Its translation: CASSQNRGFFSRTNEKLFF.

The V and J genes are TRBV19 and TRBJ1-2; TRBD1 matches at 11 bases. V trimming: 8 bases; J trimming: 0 bases; junction bases outside the gene matches: 2. From germline, CDR1 is LNHDA and CDR2 SQIVND (reference sequence). The CDR3 has 14 residues. Here the CDR3 reads CASGDRGANYGYTF. CDR3 DNA sequence: TGTGCCAGTGGGGACAGGGGGGCTAACTATGGCTACACCTTC.

J is TRBJ2-1 and V is TRBV10-3; TRBD2 might be the D (6 bases). V gave up 2 bases and J gave up 6 bases, with 17 bases separating them. Germline CDR1 and CDR2: ENHRY and SYGVKD. CDR3 size: 16 residues. CDR3 in amino acids: CAISENGQGGINEQFF. DNA for the CDR3: TGTGCCATCAGTGAGAATGGGCAGGGAGGTATCAATGAGCAGTTCTTC.